One sample yielded the 9 T cell receptor beta chains listed below, sequenced in a study of T-cell memory formation after mild COVID-19. TCRdb re-derived calls from the 5' RACE reads in MiXCR, one entry per CDR3 protein. The sample records 150,000 to 200,000 distinct CDR3 sequences, approximately 10% being singletons. Sequencing input: PBMCs or a T cell subset sorted from them (not recorded which). The receptors come from a man between 18 and 29 years old who had mild COVID-19 (a few samples of this study predate the infection). Cell type and time point are not known.

Of note for this clonotype: This may arise from a read error, as a much more abundant clone is one base away. The chain has TRBV6-2 or TRBV6-3 and TRBJ1-2; the D is unclear. The CDR3 sequence is 16 residues long. Germline CDR1 and CDR2: MNHEY and SVGEGT. The V end was cut by 2 bases, the J end by 2 bases, with 15 bases between. The CDR3 region has the DNA TGTGCCAGCAGTTACCTGTTGCCGAGATTCAACTATGGCTACACCTTC. This codes for CASSYLLPRFNYGYTF.

This clonotype was seen more than once but under ten times. This sequence joins TRBV5-1 and TRBJ2-3; 7 nucleotides line up with TRBD1. J lost 2 bases, V lost 0 bases, and 6 bases had no gene match. Germline assignment: CDR1 SGHRS and CDR2 YFSETQ. This CDR3 has 16 residues. In DNA form, the CDR3 reads TGCGCCAGCAGCTTGGCCGAAGGGGGCATCACAGATACGCAGTATTTT. As protein: CASSLAEGGITDTQYF. The entire variable domain, with the rest obtained from reference TRBV5-1 and TRBJ2-3, is as follows: KAGVTQTPRYLIKTRGQQVTLSCSPISGHRSVSWYQQTPGQGLQFLFEYFSETQRNKGNFPGRFSGRQFSNSRSEMNVSTLELGDSALYLCASSLAEGGITDTQYFGPGTRLTVL.

The chain uses TRBV7-3 and TRBJ1-2; possible D gene TRBD1, 6 bases. The CDR3 sequence is 14 residues long. Germline CDR1 is SGHTA and CDR2 is FQGTGA. V lost 1 base and J lost 8, with 14 bases in between. CDR3 DNA sequence: TGTGCCAGCAGCTTAAACTCGGGGGCGCTGGGCTACACCTTC. This sequence encodes CASSLNSGALGYTF.

The chain uses TRBV7-2 and TRBJ2-5; the match to TRBD1 covers 10 bases. This CDR3 comprises 15 residues. Germline V gene data show CDR1 as SGHTA and CDR2 as FQGNSA. V was pared by 4 bases and J by 4 bases, with 6 bases of the junction left unmatched. The CDR3, as DNA: TGTGCCAGCAGCTGGGACAGGGGAGTCGGAGAGACCCAGTACTTC. Protein product: CASSWDRGVGETQYF.

This clonotype occurred a few times. The chain recombines TRBV11-3 with TRBJ2-5; 7 nucleotides agree with TRBD2. Trimming took 8 bases from V and 3 from J; bases not matched to a gene: 12. Germline values: CDR1 SGHNT, CDR2 YENEEA. The CDR3 consists of 15 residues. In nucleotides, the CDR3 is TGTGCCAGCTCGCCCAGGTCGGGGAGGGAAGAGACCCAGTACTTC. Amino acids: CASSPRSGREETQYF.

This clonotype turned up a few times. The rearrangement uses TRBV6-1 and TRBJ2-4; D remains ambiguous. Germline CDR1 and CDR2: MNHNS and SASEGT. V was shortened by 6 bases and J by 6 bases, with 12 bases between the two germline ends. This CDR3 has 13 residues. The CDR3 is CASRAPGSNIQYF. The CDR3 nucleotides are TGTGCCAGCAGGGCACCGGGTTCAAACATTCAGTACTTC.

This clonotype was counted ten times or more. This rearrangement joins TRBV15 to TRBJ2-1; 12 bases align to TRBD2. The CDR3 sequence is 17 residues long. Losses at the gene ends were 5 bases for V and 10 bases for J; bases not matched to a gene: 15. Per the germline V gene, CDR1 is LNHNV and CDR2 is YYDKDF (reference sequence). CDR3 sequence (DNA): TGTGCCACCAGCGGCGGACTAGCGGGGAGATCCAATAGCGAGCAGTTCTTC. It encodes CATSGGLAGRSNSEQFF.

This clonotype occurred a few times. The chain has TRBV6-7 and TRBJ1-2; no reliable D call. TRBV6-7 is an ORF, and what it does is uncertain. This CDR3 has 17 residues. The V and J ends lost 1 base and 7 bases respectively, with 22 bases between them. DNA of the CDR3: TGTGCCAGCAGTTACTTGCCCTCGCTCCCCATGGACCCTGGCTACACCTTC. This encodes CASSYLPSLPMDPGYTF.

This clonotype turned up a few times. The genes are TRBV7-2 and TRBJ1-1; D remains unclear. V was clipped by 5 bases and J by 3 bases, with 16 bases between them. The CDR3 is 15 residues long. Germline lookup yields CDR1 SGHTA and CDR2 FQGNSA. DNA for the CDR3: TGTGCCAGCAGCGCCTACCTTCTTAAGGACACTGAAGCTTTCTTT. Translating gives CASSAYLLKDTEAFF.